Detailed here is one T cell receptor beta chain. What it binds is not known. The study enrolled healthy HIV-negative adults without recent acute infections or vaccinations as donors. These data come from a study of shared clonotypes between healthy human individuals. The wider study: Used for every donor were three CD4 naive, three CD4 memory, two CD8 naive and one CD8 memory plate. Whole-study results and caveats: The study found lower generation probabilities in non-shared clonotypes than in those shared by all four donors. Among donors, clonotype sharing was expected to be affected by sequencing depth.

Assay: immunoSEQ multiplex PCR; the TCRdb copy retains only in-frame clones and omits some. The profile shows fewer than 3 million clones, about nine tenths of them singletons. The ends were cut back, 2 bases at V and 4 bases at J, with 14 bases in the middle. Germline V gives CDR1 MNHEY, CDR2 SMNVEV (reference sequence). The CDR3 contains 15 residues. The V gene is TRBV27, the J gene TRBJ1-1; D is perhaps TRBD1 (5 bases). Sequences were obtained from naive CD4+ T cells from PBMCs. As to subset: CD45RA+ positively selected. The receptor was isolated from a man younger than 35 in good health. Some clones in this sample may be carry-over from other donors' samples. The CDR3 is CASSLGGKRGTEAFF. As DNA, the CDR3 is TGTGCCAGCAGTTTAGGAGGTAAGAGGGGCACTGAAGCTTTCTTT.